The following is a TCR beta chain sequence with its context. The CDR3 consists of 16 residues. The V gene lost 4 bases and the J gene lost 2 bases, with 17 bases spanning the gap. Germline-derived CDR1 and CDR2 are MRHNA and SNTAGT. The source of the sample is a study of OX40 agonist ivuxolimab in advanced cancers. Data came from immunoSEQ multiplex PCR; TCRdb stores just in-frame clones and leaves some out. Of tens of thousands of clones listed, 80% to 90% are singletons. The chain employs TRBV6-4 and TRBJ1-2; D might be TRBD1 (5 bases). This material consisted of CD4+ or CD8+ T cells sorted from blood, taken in a trial of the OX40 agonist ivuxolimab. The receptor was derived from an adult with an advanced solid tumor such as melanoma, head and neck, liver or kidney cancer. For the CDR3, the DNA is TGTGCCAGCAGTGGGACACCAAAACGGGGAAACTATGGCTACACCTTC. Translating gives CASSGTPKRGNYGYTF.